The next 2 T cell receptor beta chains were all read from a single sample in a study of blood T cell repertoires in COVID-19 (dated by TCRdb to the early 2020s). The library came from the immunoSEQ multiplex PCR assay. TCRdb retrieved this table from immuneACCESS and kept in-frame rearrangements only. Not all clones are present; in checked studies, unresolved V genes account for under half, and no reason is known for the remainder. This sample holds under 200,000 clones; roughly 85% were observed only once. Clones ranked in the top ten supply 4.5% to 6.5% of the sample. The sequencing sample was made of peripheral blood. These receptors all come from a woman in her twenties or thirties with acute or convalescent COVID-19.

The V call is TRBV5-4, the J call TRBJ2-3; D unresolved. The CDR3 runs to 14 residues. Germline V gene data show CDR1 as SGHNT and CDR2 as YYREEE (reference sequence). V was trimmed by 0 bases and J by 2 bases, leaving 7 bases between them. Here the CDR3 reads CASSLGAPTDTQYF. The CDR3 nucleotides read TGTGCCAGCAGCTTGGGGGCCCCCACAGATACGCAGTATTTT. The whole variable domain, remainder taken from reference TRBV5-4 and TRBJ2-3, is ETGVTQSPTHLIKTRGQQVTLRCSSQSGHNTVSWYQQALGQGPQFIFQYYREEENGRGNFPPRFSGLQFPNYSSELNVNALELDDSALYLCASSLGAPTDTQYFGPGTRLTVL.

The V call is TRBV9, the J call TRBJ1-3; the match to TRBD1 covers 8 bases. J lost 0 bases, V lost 4 bases, and 18 bases had no gene match. The CDR3 covers 20 residues. In germline, CDR1 is SGDLS, CDR2 YYNGEE. CDR3 sequence reads: CASSHSRKISGQGSGNTIYF. The CDR3 region has the DNA TGTGCCAGCAGCCATAGTAGAAAAATATCAGGACAGGGCTCTGGAAACACCATATATTTT. Based on the CDR3 plus reference TRBV9 and TRBJ1-3, the full variable domain is DSGVTQTPKHLITATGQRVTLRCSPRSGDLSVYWYQQSLDQGLQFLIQYYNGEERAKGNILERFSAQQFPDLHSELNLSSLELGDSALYFCASSHSRKISGQGSGNTIYFGEGSWLTVV.